This TCR beta chain was profiled in a study of T cell changes during pregnancy in multiple sclerosis. Assay used: immunoSEQ multiplex PCR; TCRdb lists only in-frame clones, some missing. The sample lists about 40,000 clones; 75% to 95% were seen once. With 7 bases removed from V and 1 base from J, the gap between germline ends came to 15 bases. Germline V CDR1 and CDR2: SGDLS, YYNGEE. This CDR3 is built from 15 residues. Sequenced material: CD4+ T cells from peripheral blood mononuclear cells, taken in the third trimester of pregnancy. The clonotype was recovered from a female donor with multiple sclerosis, enrolled in a pregnancy study. The J gene is TRBJ1-3, the V gene TRBV9; tentative D call: TRBD1 (6 bases). The CDR3 reads CASGTNAASGNTIYF. The CDR3 DNA sequence: TGTGCCAGCGGGACAAACGCCGCATCTGGAAACACCATATATTTT.